The clone carrying this T cell receptor (beta chain) was detected many times. Its antigen is still unknown. The data originate from a study of regulatory T cells in long-lasting Graves disease. The time point: newly diagnosed GD, antithyroid drugs for less than 3 months. RNA from PBMCs was the source of the TCR library. The authors built TCR beta libraries using iRepertoire HTBI primers and Arm-PCR of CDR3 regions. A single record per CDR3 protein comes from TCRdb applying MiXCR to the multiplex PCR reads. The data contain over 350,000 distinct CDR3 sequences, 14% to 15% of them seen just once; the ten biggest clones take up approximately 7.6%. V dropped 5 bases and J dropped 9 bases, with 21 bases sitting between them. Germline V gene data show CDR1 as SGHTA and CDR2 as FQGNSA. There are 15 residues in the CDR3. Overall study findings and caveats: Lower TCR diversity was seen in persistent Graves' patients than in newly diagnosed ones. No thyroid tissue was studied; the work used peripheral blood only.

A further study also used this sample, focusing on T cells in Graves' hyperthyroidism and ophthalmopathy. That source notes: With the HTBI primer set, the TCR CDR3 went through a first round of RT-PCR. It was a median about 7.1 months before onset that the model predicted ophthalmopathy.

The source of this sequence is a woman between 40 and 55 years old with Graves disease. The starting material was peripheral blood mononuclear cells (PBMCs), obtained at new diagnosis, from a patient treated with antithyroid drugs. J is TRBJ2-3 and V is TRBV7-2; TRBD2 might be the D (6 bases). The CDR3 sequence: CASSPKGTPFGTQYF. CDR3 in DNA: TGTGCCAGCAGCCCAAAGGGGACTCCCTTCGGAACGCAGTATTTT. The complete variable domain, with remaining parts taken from reference TRBV7-2 and TRBJ2-3, reads GAGVSQSPSNKVTEKGKDVELRCDPISGHTALYWYRQSLGQGLEFLIYFQGNSAPDKSGLPSDRFSAERTGGSVSTLTIQRTQQEDSAVYLCASSPKGTPFGTQYFGPGTRLTVL.